What follows describes a single T cell receptor beta chain. Its antigen remains unidentified. Both 60 Vbeta primers and 13 Jbeta primers went into the PCR. Method: immunoSEQ multiplex PCR; TCRdb's copy keeps in-frame clones and lacks some. The table includes approximately 120,000 clones, about 80% detected once. The data are from a study of cytomegalovirus exposure and HLA in healthy donors. Regarding the study as a whole: Later analysis indicated greater clonal expansion among HLA-associated TCR beta chains than among equally common other chains.

Germline CDR1 reads SGHNT; CDR2 reads YENEEA. V lost 4 bases and J lost 6; bases outside the gene matches: 4. This CDR3 is built from 13 residues. This clonotype was sampled from a woman in her 50s in good health and CMV-seropositive. Sequencing used PBMCs. The chain joins TRBV11-3 to TRBJ2-7; 9 positions agree with TRBD1. The CDR3 loop is CASSSGTGSEQYF. The CDR3 nucleotides are TGTGCCAGCAGCTCCGGGACAGGGTCCGAGCAGTACTTC. Variable domain in full (rest from reference TRBV11-3 and TRBJ2-7): EAGVVQSPRYKIIEKKQPVAFWCNPISGHNTLYWYLQNLGQGPELLIRYENEEAVDDSQLPKDRFSAERLKGVDSTLKIQPAELGDSAVYLCASSSGTGSEQYFGPGTRLTVT.